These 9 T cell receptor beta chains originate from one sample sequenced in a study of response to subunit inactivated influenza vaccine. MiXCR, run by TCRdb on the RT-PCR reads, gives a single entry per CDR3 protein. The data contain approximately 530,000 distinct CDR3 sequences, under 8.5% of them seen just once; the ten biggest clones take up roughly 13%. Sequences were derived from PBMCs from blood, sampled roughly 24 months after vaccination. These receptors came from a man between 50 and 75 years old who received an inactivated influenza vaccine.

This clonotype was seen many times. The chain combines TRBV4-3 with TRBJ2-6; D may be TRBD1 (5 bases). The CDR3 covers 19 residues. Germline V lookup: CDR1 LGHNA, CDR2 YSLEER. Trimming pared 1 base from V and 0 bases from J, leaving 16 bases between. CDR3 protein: CASSQALSGIGSGANVLTF. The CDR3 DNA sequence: TGCGCCAGCAGCCAAGCCTTGTCAGGGATTGGCTCTGGGGCCAACGTCCTGACTTTC.

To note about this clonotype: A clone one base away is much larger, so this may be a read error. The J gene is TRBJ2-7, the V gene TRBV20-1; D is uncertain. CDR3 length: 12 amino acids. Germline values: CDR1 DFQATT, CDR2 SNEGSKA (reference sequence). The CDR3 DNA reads TGCAGTGCCATCAGGAGCTCCTACGAGCAGTGCTTC. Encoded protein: CSAIRSSYEQCF.

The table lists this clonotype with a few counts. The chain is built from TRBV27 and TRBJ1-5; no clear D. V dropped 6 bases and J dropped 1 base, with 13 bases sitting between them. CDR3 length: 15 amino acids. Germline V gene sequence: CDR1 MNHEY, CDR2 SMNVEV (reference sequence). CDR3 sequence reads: CASRDFGSSNQPQHF. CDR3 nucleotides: TGTGCCAGCAGAGACTTCGGGTCCAGCAATCAGCCCCAGCATTTT.

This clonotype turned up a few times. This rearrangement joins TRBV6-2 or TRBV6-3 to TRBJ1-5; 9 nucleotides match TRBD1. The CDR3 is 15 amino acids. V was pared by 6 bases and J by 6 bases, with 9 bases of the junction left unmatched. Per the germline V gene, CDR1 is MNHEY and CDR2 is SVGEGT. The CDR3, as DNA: TGTGCCAGCAGGACAGGGGGTATCCCATTTCAGCCCCAGCATTTT. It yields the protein CASRTGGIPFQPQHF.

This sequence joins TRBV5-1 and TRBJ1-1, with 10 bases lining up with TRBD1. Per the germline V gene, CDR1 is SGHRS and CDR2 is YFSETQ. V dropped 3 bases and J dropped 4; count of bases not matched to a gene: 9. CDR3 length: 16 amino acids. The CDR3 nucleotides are TGCGCCAGCAGCTCCATGACAGGGGGCTTGGGCACTGAAGCTTTCTTT. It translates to CASSSMTGGLGTEAFF.

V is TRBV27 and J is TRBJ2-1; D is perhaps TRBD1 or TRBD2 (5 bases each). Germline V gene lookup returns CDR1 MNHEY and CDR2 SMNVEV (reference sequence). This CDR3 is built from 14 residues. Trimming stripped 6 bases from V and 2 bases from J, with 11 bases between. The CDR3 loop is CASRPGPPYNEQFF. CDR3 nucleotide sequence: TGTGCCAGCAGGCCGGGGCCACCCTACAATGAGCAGTTCTTC.

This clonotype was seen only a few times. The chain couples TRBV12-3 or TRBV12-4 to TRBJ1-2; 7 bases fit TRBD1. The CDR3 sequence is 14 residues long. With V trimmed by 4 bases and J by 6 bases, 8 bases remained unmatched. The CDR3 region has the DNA TGTGCCAGCAGTTGGAGACAGGGTCTTCATGGCTACACCTTC. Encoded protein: CASSWRQGLHGYTF.

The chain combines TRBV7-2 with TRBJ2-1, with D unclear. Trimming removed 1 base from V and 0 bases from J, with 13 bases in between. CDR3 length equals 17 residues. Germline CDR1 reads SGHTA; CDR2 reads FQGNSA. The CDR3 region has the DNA TGTGCCAGCAGCTTAGTGTCAGGATTAAGCTCCTACAATGAGCAGTTCTTC. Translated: CASSLVSGLSSYNEQFF.

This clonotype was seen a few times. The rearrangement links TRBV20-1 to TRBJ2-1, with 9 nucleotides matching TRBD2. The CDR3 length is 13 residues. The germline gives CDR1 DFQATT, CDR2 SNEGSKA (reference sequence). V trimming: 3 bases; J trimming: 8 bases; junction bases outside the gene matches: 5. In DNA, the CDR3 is TGCAGTGCTAGTCTAGCGGGAATCGATGAGCAGTTCTTC. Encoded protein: CSASLAGIDEQFF.